These 25 T cell receptor beta chains were all obtained from the same sample, sequenced in a study of cytomegalovirus exposure and HLA in healthy donors (dated by TCRdb to the late 2010s). Receptors were amplified or captured by the immunoSEQ multiplex PCR assay. For the multiplex PCR, a mixture combining 60 forward primers for TCR Vbeta segments and 13 reverse primers for TCR Jbeta segments was used. The source is immuneACCESS, and TCRdb retained only in-frame sequences with V and J called. Part of the clones is not carried over; for the studies checked, unresolved V genes explain less than half of this, and the remainder is unexplained. The sample table records some 140,000 clones; about 80% of these occur just once. Jointly, the top ten make up about 4.3% of the sample. Sequencing input: PBMCs. These receptors all stem from a man younger than 40 in good health.

The chain couples TRBV28 to TRBJ2-1, with D possibly being TRBD2 (5 bases). V shed 4 bases and J shed 0 bases, with 16 bases lying between them. Germline lookup yields CDR1 MDHEN and CDR2 SYDVKM. This CDR3 spans 17 amino acids. The CDR3 sequence: CASSSVTSGISYNEQFF. CDR3 sequence (DNA): TGTGCCAGCAGTTCCGTAACGAGCGGAATCTCCTACAATGAGCAGTTCTTC.

V is TRBV2 and J is TRBJ1-2; D might be TRBD1 (6 bases). V was pared by 4 bases and J by 4 bases, with 10 bases between. The CDR3 extends over 13 amino acids. Germline V gene sequence: CDR1 SNHLY, CDR2 FYNNEI. CDR3 nucleotides: TGTGCCAGCAGTGCCCGGGACATCTATGGCTACACCTTC. Translated: CASSARDIYGYTF. Full variable domain (outside the CDR3, taken from reference TRBV2 and TRBJ1-2): EPEVTQTPSHQVTQMGQEVILRCVPISNHLYFYWYRQILGQKVEFLVSFYNNEISEKSEIFDDQFSVERPDGSNFTLKIRSTKLEDSAMYFCASSARDIYGYTFGSGTRLTVV.

This sequence joins TRBV9 and TRBJ1-2, with 9 nucleotides matching TRBD1. Trimming removed 0 bases from V and 4 bases from J; junction bases left unmatched: 4. Looked up from germline, CDR1 is SGDLS and CDR2 is YYNGEE. This CDR3 has 15 amino acids. The CDR3 sequence is CASSVGGTGSYGYTF. The CDR3 DNA reads as TGTGCCAGCAGCGTAGGCGGGACAGGGTCCTATGGCTACACCTTC.

There are a few counts of this clone. This chain links TRBV6-1 with TRBJ2-7, with 8 positions matching TRBD1. The germline gives CDR1 MNHNS, CDR2 SASEGT. The CDR3 has 16 residues. J was trimmed by 2 bases and V by 3 bases; bases with no gene match: 9. CDR3 in amino acids: CASSEARTGPTYEQYF. For the CDR3, the DNA is TGTGCCAGCAGTGAGGCCAGGACAGGGCCAACCTACGAGCAGTACTTC.

The V call is TRBV7-9, the J call TRBJ2-7; no reliable D call. Germline V lookup: CDR1 SEHNR, CDR2 FQNEAQ (reference sequence). V lost 1 base and J lost 2, with 15 bases in between. The CDR3 spans 16 residues. The CDR3 loop is CASSLVVSAEPYEQYF. CDR3 sequence (DNA): TGTGCCAGCAGCTTAGTTGTGTCGGCGGAGCCCTACGAGCAGTACTTC.

V and J are TRBV18 and TRBJ2-7, with 8 bases matching TRBD1. J gave up 1 base and V 8 bases, and 7 bases lay outside the gene matches. CDR1 and CDR2 from the germline V gene are KGHSH and LQKENI. This CDR3 has 14 residues. CDR3 DNA: TGTGCCAGCGGACCGGGACAGGCATCCTACGAGCAGTACTTC. Protein: CASGPGQASYEQYF.

V usage is TRBV13 and J usage is TRBJ2-1, with D unclear. Between the trimmed V and J ends, which lost 5 bases and 0 bases, there was a span of 5 bases. The CDR3 loop spans 13 amino acids. Germline values: CDR1 PRHDT, CDR2 FYEKMQ (reference sequence). The CDR3 DNA is TGTGCCAGCAGCCCAGGCTCCTACAATGAGCAGTTCTTC. Amino acid sequence: CASSPGSYNEQFF.

The sample holds a few counts of this clone. The V gene is TRBV6-6, the J gene TRBJ2-1; the D gene is possibly TRBD2 (5 bases). Germline V lookup: CDR1 MNHNY, CDR2 SVGAGI (reference sequence). Trimming shortened V by 0 bases and J by 8 bases, and 11 bases separated the two germline ends. CDR3 length equals 14 residues. Here the CDR3 reads CASSYSREGYEQFF. CDR3 DNA: TGTGCCAGCAGTTACTCCCGGGAAGGCTATGAGCAGTTCTTC.

Turning to this clone: This sample includes further DNA sequences coding for the same CDR3. This chain uses TRBV28 with TRBJ2-7, with D possibly matching TRBD2 (5 bases). This CDR3 spans 11 amino acids. In germline, CDR1 is MDHEN, CDR2 SYDVKM. V lost 6 bases and J 7 bases, leaving 10 bases between the germline ends. The CDR3 bases are TGTGCCAGCAGCCCCAGGAGGGAGCAGTACTTC. Amino acids: CASSPRREQYF.

The chain has TRBV10-1 and TRBJ1-1; tentative D call: TRBD1 (5 bases). CDR1 is WNHNN and CDR2 is SYGVQD in the germline V gene (reference sequence). The CDR3 extends over 9 amino acids. CDR3 nucleotide sequence: TGCCCGGGGGATACTGAAGCTTTCTTT. Protein product: CPGDTEAFF.

The chain has TRBV5-4 and TRBJ2-3; 10 bases line up with TRBD2. Trimming removed 2 bases from V and 2 bases from J; junction bases left unmatched: 2. Germline loops: CDR1 SGHNT, CDR2 YYREEE (reference sequence). The CDR3 is 15 residues long. CDR3 residues: CASSLTSGTTDTQYF. The CDR3 nucleotides are TGTGCCAGCAGCTTAACTAGCGGGACCACAGATACGCAGTATTTT. Variable domain in full (rest from reference TRBV5-4 and TRBJ2-3): ETGVTQSPTHLIKTRGQQVTLRCSSQSGHNTVSWYQQALGQGPQFIFQYYREEENGRGNFPPRFSGLQFPNYSSELNVNALELDDSALYLCASSLTSGTTDTQYFGPGTRLTVL.

This chain links TRBV28 with TRBJ2-3, with a weak D call TRBD2 (6 bases). Between the trimmed V and J ends, which lost 11 bases and 0 bases, there was a span of 15 bases. Germline lookup yields CDR1 MDHEN and CDR2 SYDVKM. The length of the CDR3 is 14 residues. CDR3 sequence: CALTPGTSTDTQYF. The CDR3 nucleotides read TGTGCCCTGACCCCCGGGACTAGCACAGATACGCAGTATTTT.

The rearrangement joins TRBV6-1 to TRBJ2-7, with 8 positions matching TRBD1. The germline V gene encodes CDR1 MNHNS and CDR2 SASEGT. J gave up 2 bases and V 4 bases, and 7 bases lay outside the gene matches. The CDR3 runs to 15 residues. CDR3 sequence reads: CASSAAGGGTYEQYF. In DNA form, the CDR3 reads TGTGCCAGCAGTGCGGCAGGGGGCGGCACCTACGAGCAGTACTTC.

The gene calls are TRBV21-1 and TRBJ2-5; the table calls TRBD1, which could not be checked here. TRBV21-1 is designated a pseudogene. This CDR3 has 12 residues. CDR3 coding DNA: TGTGCCAGCGGGACAGGGGAAGAGACCCAGTACTTC. Translation gives CASGTGEETQYF.

This clone has a handful of counts. This chain uses TRBV7-9 with TRBJ1-1; D not resolved. The CDR3 loop spans 14 amino acids. V lost 5 bases to trimming and J lost 1 base, with 11 bases between them. The germline V gene encodes CDR1 SEHNR and CDR2 FQNEAQ (reference sequence). Here the CDR3 DNA reads TGTGCCAGCAGCCAGCGAGAGGGGAACACTGAAGCTTTCTTT. Protein sequence: CASSQREGNTEAFF.

The rearrangement uses TRBV6-1 and TRBJ1-5; TRBD1 agrees at 11 bases. J was trimmed by 6 bases and V by 1 base; bases with no gene match: 5. Germline CDR1 is MNHNS and CDR2 is SASEGT. The length of the CDR3 is 16 residues. CDR3 sequence reads: CASSEVRDRGAQPQHF. The DNA of the CDR3 is TGTGCCAGCAGTGAAGTCCGGGACAGGGGGGCTCAGCCCCAGCATTTT.

The chain couples TRBV5-6 to TRBJ2-5; D not certain. The V and J ends lost 4 bases and 4 bases respectively, with 5 bases between them. This CDR3 is 11 amino acids long. Germline V gene lookup returns CDR1 SGHDT and CDR2 YYEEEE. CDR3 DNA sequence: TGTGCCAGCAGCCGTCGAGAGACCCAGTACTTC. Its translation: CASSRRETQYF.

The CDR3 loop is CASSYGAPGEQYF. The CDR3 DNA follows: TGTGCCAGCAGTTACGGGGCTCCGGGCGAGCAGTACTTC. The chain uses TRBV6-6 and TRBJ2-7; a possible D gene is TRBD1 (5 bases). The CDR3 consists of 13 residues. CDR1 is MNHNY, CDR2 SVGAGI, per germline (reference sequence). V dropped 2 bases and J dropped 6 bases, with 11 bases sitting between them.

The gene calls are TRBV7-2 and TRBJ2-2; 8 positions agree with TRBD2. The CDR3 consists of 16 residues. Germline assignment: CDR1 SGHTA and CDR2 FQGNSA. The V gene end was trimmed by 4 bases and the J gene end by 0 bases; junction bases not matched to a gene: 4. CDR3: CASSSRTSPNTGELFF. The DNA for the CDR3 is TGTGCCAGCAGCTCCAGGACTAGCCCGAACACCGGGGAGCTGTTTTTT.

The chain uses TRBV5-1 and TRBJ1-5, with TRBD1 identical over 10 bases. Germline CDR1 reads SGHRS; CDR2 reads YFSETQ. The CDR3 spans 14 residues. V trimming: 4 bases; J trimming: 4 bases; junction bases outside the gene matches: 2. The CDR3 coding sequence is TGCGCCAGCAGCGCGGGACAGGGGAATCAGCCCCAGCATTTT. It encodes CASSAGQGNQPQHF.

J is TRBJ2-5 and V is TRBV9; the match to TRBD1 covers 10 bases. The CDR3 sequence is 13 residues long. V gave up 3 bases and J gave up 5 bases; unmatched junction bases: 1. CDR1 and CDR2 from the germline V gene are SGDLS and YYNGEE. CDR3 in DNA: TGTGCCAGCAGCGGGACAGGGGGGGAGACCCAGTACTTC. Amino acids: CASSGTGGETQYF.

The J gene is TRBJ2-3, the V gene TRBV7-9; TRBD2 matches at 7 bases. The CDR3 extends over 16 amino acids. Trimming cost V 2 bases and J 4 bases; bases outside gene matches: 9. CDR1 is SEHNR and CDR2 is FQNEAQ in the germline V gene (reference sequence). The CDR3 coding sequence is TGTGCCAGCAGCTTAACTGGAAGCGGGATCCCAGATACGCAGTATTTT. It yields the protein CASSLTGSGIPDTQYF.

The V and J genes are TRBV12-5 and TRBJ1-5; 7 nucleotides line up with TRBD1. CDR1 LGHNT and CDR2 FRNRAP come from the germline V gene. J lost 0 bases, V lost 6 bases, and 11 bases had no gene match. The length of the CDR3 is 17 residues. This CDR3 reads CASGRRDSPYSNQPQHF. In DNA form, the CDR3 reads TGTGCTAGTGGCCGCCGGGACAGTCCATATAGCAATCAGCCCCAGCATTTT.

The V call is TRBV27, the J call TRBJ1-5; D gene ambiguous. V lost 3 bases, J lost 6 bases, and 12 bases lay in between. The CDR3 is 14 amino acids. CDR1 is MNHEY, CDR2 SMNVEV, per germline (reference sequence). The CDR3 loop is CASSFGGEAQPQHF. The DNA of the CDR3 is TGTGCCAGCAGTTTTGGCGGGGAGGCTCAGCCCCAGCATTTT.

The chain joins TRBV15 to TRBJ1-3; 8 bases are a match to TRBD1. The V gene's germline CDR1 is LNHNV and CDR2 YYDKDF (reference sequence). There are 14 residues in the CDR3. The trim removed 3 bases at V and 2 bases at J, leaving 0 bases unmatched. CDR3 bases: TGTGCCACCAGCAGGACAGGGGCTGGAAACACCATATATTTT. Amino acid sequence: CATSRTGAGNTIYF.